The present TCR beta chain was sequenced within a study of graft-versus-host responses after intestinal transplantation. Whole-study results and caveats: Individuals carrying graft-donor T cell macrochimerism showed high graft-versus-host to host-versus-graft clonal ratios in allografts. Early after transplant, HvG declines were associated with peak levels of circulating GvH clones.

On this clone: Its target is unknown.

Clones were sequenced by immunoSEQ multiplex PCR, and TCRdb holds only the in-frame ones, with some missing. The table includes around 20,000 clones, 89% detected once. Trimming cost V 2 bases and J 5 bases; bases outside gene matches: 7. This CDR3 is built from 15 residues. Germline V gives CDR1 SGHTA, CDR2 FQGNSA. The material sequenced was PBMCs, taken around 68 days after intestinal transplantation. The TCR was taken from a human patient who received an intestinal transplant, so some T cells may come from the graft donor. The genes are TRBV7-2 and TRBJ2-5; TRBD2 aligns across 8 bases. The CDR3: CASSLWRGARETQYF. The CDR3 nucleotides read TGTGCCAGCAGCTTATGGCGGGGGGCCCGGGAGACCCAGTACTTC.